This TCR beta chain was recovered during a study of T cells in Graves' hyperthyroidism and ophthalmopathy. Turning to this clonotype: Antigen: not known.

Trimming took 0 bases from V and 2 from J, leaving 18 bases between them. Germline V gene sequence: CDR1 DFQATT, CDR2 SNEGSKA (reference sequence). The CDR3 extends over 17 amino acids. Broader study findings: Most thyroid clonotypes expanded above 0.001 were also detected in blood. Model-based prediction identified ophthalmopathy a median roughly six months prior to its onset.

From more than 9.5 ml of fresh peripheral blood, PBMCs were isolated. Amplified regions were TCR beta CDR3 sequences from RNA transcripts. The HTBI set primed first-round TCR CDR3 RT-PCR. TCRdb reanalysed the multiplex PCR reads using MiXCR and keeps one entry per CDR3 protein. The sample includes 700,000 or so distinct CDR3 sequences, about 17% of them seen just once. This chain links TRBV20-1 with TRBJ2-3; D possibly corresponds to TRBD2 (7 bases). Sequences were obtained from blood. The receptor's source is a young man with Graves' hyperthyroidism. Here the CDR3 DNA reads TGCAGTGCTAGAGATGAGGGGGGGGGGGGAGACACAGATACGCAGTATTTT. Residues: CSARDEGGGGDTDTQYF.